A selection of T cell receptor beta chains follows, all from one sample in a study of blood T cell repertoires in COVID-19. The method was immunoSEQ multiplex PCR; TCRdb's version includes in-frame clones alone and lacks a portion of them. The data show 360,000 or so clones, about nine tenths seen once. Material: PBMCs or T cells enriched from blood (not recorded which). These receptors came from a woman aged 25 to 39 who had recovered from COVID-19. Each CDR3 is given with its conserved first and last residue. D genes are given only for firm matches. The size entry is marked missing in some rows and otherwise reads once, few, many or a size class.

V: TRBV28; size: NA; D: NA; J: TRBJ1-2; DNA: TGTGCCAGCAGTCCAGGGGTTAACTATGGCTACACCTTC; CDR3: CASSPGVNYGYTF
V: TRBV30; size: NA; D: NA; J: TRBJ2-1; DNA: TGTGCCTGGAATGGACTCAACCCGGCGAGGAATGAGCAGTTCTTC; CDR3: CAWNGLNPARNEQFF
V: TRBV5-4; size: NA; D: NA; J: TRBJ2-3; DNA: TGTGCCAGCAGCTTTGGAGCCAAGGATACGCAGTATTTT; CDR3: CASSFGAKDTQYF
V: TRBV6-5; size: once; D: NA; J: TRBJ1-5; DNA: TGTGCCAGCAGCCAAGGAGGGCATCAGCCCCAGCATTTT; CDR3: CASSQGGHQPQHF
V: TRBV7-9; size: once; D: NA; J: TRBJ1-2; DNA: TGTGCCAGCACCGAGGAGCTTTATGGCTACACCTTC; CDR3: CASTEELYGYTF
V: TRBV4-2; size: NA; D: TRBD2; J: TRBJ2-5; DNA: TGTGCCAGCAGCCAAGTGTCCTCGGGACTAGCGGGTCAAGAGACCCAGTACTTC; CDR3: CASSQVSSGLAGQETQYF
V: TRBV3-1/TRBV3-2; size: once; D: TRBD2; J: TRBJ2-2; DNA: TGTGCCAGCAGCCAAAGCATATTCCGGGAGGGCGGCACCGGGGAGCTGTTTTTT; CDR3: CASSQSIFREGGTGELFF
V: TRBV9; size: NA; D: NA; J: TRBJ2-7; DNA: TGTGCCAGCAGCGCTTCCCCCGTCGGCGAGCAGTACTTC; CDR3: CASSASPVGEQYF
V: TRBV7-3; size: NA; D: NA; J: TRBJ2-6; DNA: TGTGCCAGCAGCTCCCCAGCGGAGACCTCTGGGGCCAACGTCCTGACTTTC; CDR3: CASSSPAETSGANVLTF
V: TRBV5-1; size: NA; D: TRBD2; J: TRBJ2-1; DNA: TGCGCCAGCAGCTTGGGGGCGGGAGCGGGATCAAATGAGCAGTTCTTC; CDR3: CASSLGAGAGSNEQFF
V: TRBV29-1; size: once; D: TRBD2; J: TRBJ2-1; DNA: TGCAGCGGGGCCGGGACTAGCGGGACACCTACATATGGAAATGAGCAGTTCTTC; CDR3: CSGAGTSGTPTYGNEQFF
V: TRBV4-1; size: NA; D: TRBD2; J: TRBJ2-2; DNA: TGCGCCAGCAGCGCCACTAGCGGACCGAACACCGGGGAGCTGTTTTTT; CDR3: CASSATSGPNTGELFF
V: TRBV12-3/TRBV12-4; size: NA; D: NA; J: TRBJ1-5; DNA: TGTGCCAGCAGGCCTAGACAGAATCAGCCCCAGCATTTT; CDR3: CASRPRQNQPQHF
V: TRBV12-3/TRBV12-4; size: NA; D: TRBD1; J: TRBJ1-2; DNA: TGTGCCAGCAGTCAGGGGGCGCGGGGCTACACCTTC; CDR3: CASSQGARGYTF
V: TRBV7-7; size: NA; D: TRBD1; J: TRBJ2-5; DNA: TGTGCCAGCTCCAGGGGGATCCCCAGAGGGACCCAGTACTTC; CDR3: CASSRGIPRGTQYF
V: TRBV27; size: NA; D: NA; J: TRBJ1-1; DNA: TGTGCCAGCAGCTCAGTGGACAGTGTATACCACCTTCGCTTT; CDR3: CASSSVDSVYHLRF
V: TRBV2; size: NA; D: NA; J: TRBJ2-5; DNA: TGTGCCAGCAGCTTCAGGGCCAACCAAGAGACCCAGTACTTC; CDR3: CASSFRANQETQYF
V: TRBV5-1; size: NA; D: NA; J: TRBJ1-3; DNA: TGCGCCAGCGCCCCGGGGGAAGTAAGAGGAAACACCATATATTTT; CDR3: CASAPGEVRGNTIYF
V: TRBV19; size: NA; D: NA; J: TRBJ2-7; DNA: TGTGCCAGTGGAGGGAGAGACGAGCAGTACTTC; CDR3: CASGGRDEQYF
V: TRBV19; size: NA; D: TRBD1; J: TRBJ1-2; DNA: TGTGCCAGTAGTAAGGAGGGGGCGTCTGGCTACACCTTC; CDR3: CASSKEGASGYTF
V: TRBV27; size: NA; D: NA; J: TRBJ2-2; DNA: TGTGCCAGCAGTTTAACAGAAATCACCGGGGAGCTGTTTTTT; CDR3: CASSLTEITGELFF
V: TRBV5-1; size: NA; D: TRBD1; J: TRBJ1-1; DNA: TGCGCCAGCAGCTTTGGACAGGGTGTCGCTGAAGCTTTCTTT; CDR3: CASSFGQGVAEAFF
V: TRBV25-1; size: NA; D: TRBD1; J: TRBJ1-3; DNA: TGTGCCAGCAGTGACCAAGACAGGGCGGTCGGAAACACCATATATTTT; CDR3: CASSDQDRAVGNTIYF
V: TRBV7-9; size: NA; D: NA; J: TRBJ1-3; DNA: TGTGCCAGCAGCCGCTCCGGGGTCGGAAACACCATATATTTT; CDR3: CASSRSGVGNTIYF
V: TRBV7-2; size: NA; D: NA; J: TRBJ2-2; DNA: TGTGCCAGCAGCTTCTCCAGGTTGAACACCGGGGAGCTGTTTTTT; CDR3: CASSFSRLNTGELFF
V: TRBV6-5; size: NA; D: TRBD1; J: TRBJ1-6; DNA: TGTGCCAGCACCGAAATCAGGGGGCTTTCACCCCTCCACTTT; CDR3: CASTEIRGLSPLHF
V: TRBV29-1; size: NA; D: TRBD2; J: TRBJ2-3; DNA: TGCAGCGTCCGCGGGACTAGCGGAAACACAGATACGCAGTATTTT; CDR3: CSVRGTSGNTDTQYF
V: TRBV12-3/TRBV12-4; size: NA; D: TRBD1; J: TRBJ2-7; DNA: TGTGCCAGTCAACAGGGGATATACGAGCAGTACTTC; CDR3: CASQQGIYEQYF
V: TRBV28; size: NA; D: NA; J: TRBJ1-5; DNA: TGTGCCAGCAGGCCTTGGGGGGATAGCAATCAGCCCCAGCATTTT; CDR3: CASRPWGDSNQPQHF
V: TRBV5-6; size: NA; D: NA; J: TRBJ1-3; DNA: TGTGCCAGCGGAAGCGCCTCTGCTGGAAACACCATATATTTT; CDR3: CASGSASAGNTIYF
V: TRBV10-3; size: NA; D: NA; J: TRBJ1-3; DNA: TGTGCCATCAGTGATACAGGGTTACGGAGGGGAAACACCATATATTTT; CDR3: CAISDTGLRRGNTIYF
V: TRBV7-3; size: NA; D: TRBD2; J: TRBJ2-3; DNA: TGTGCCAGCAGCCGGACTAGCTCGGCAGATACGCAGTATTTT; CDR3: CASSRTSSADTQYF
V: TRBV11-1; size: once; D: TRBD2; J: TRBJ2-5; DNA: TGTGCCAGCAGCTTGCTCGGAGCGGGAGTGGAAGAGACCCAGTACTTC; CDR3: CASSLLGAGVEETQYF
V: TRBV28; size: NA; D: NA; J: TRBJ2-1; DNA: TGTGCCAGCAGTTTGGGCAGGGTAAATGAGCAGTTCTTC; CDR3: CASSLGRVNEQFF
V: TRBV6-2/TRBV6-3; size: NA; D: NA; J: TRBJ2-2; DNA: TGTGCCAGCAGTTACCCGCTCCAGCGAGACGGGGAGCTGTTTTTT; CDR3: CASSYPLQRDGELFF
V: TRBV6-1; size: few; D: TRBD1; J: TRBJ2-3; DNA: TGTGCCAGCAGTGAAGCGCCGGGACAGGGCACAGATACGCAGTATTTT; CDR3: CASSEAPGQGTDTQYF
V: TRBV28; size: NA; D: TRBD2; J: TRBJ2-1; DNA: TGTGCCAGCAGTTTTTCTAGCGGGGAGTACAATGAGCAGTTCTTC; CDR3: CASSFSSGEYNEQFF
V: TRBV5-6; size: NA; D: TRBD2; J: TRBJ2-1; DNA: TGTGCCAGCAGCCTGGTCCGGCGGGAGAGTTACAATGAGCAGTTCTTC; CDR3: CASSLVRRESYNEQFF
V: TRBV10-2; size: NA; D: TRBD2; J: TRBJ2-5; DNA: TGCGCCAGTAGGGGGACTAGCGGGGGAGAGACCCAGTACTTC; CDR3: CASRGTSGGETQYF
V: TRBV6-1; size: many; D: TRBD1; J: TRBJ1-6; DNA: TGTGCCAGCAGTGAAGCGACAGGGGGCTCTTGGCCCCTCCACTTT; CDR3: CASSEATGGSWPLHF
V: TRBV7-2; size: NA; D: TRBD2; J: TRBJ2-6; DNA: TGTGCCAGCAGGCGACTAGCGGGGGGGTCTGGGGCCAACGTCCTGACTTTC; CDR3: CASRRLAGGSGANVLTF
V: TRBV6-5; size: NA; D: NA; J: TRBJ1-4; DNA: TGTGCCAGCAGTTACCGGGGAAAACTGTTTTTT; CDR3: CASSYRGKLFF
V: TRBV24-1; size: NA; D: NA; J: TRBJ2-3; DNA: TGTGCCACCAGTGATCCGGACTCGGAGGATACGCAGTATTTT; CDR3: CATSDPDSEDTQYF